These 6 T cell receptor beta chains share one sample of origin, sequenced in a study of blood T cell repertoires in COVID-19. Profiling relied on immunoSEQ multiplex PCR, and the TCRdb table lists in-frame clones only, not all of them. The sample records under 140,000 clones, 82% being singletons. The sample taken for sequencing was peripheral blood. The receptors originated from a woman aged 55-69 years with acute or convalescent COVID-19.

This rearrangement joins TRBV11-3 to TRBJ2-1; D is unclear. V was pared by 4 bases and J by 9 bases, with 4 bases between. CDR1 and CDR2 from the germline V gene are SGHNT and YENEEA. The CDR3 consists of 10 residues. The CDR3 DNA sequence: TGTGCCAGCAGCTCAGGTGAGCAGTTCTTC. Amino acids: CASSSGEQFF.

The chain carries TRBV28 and TRBJ1-1; 8 nucleotides match TRBD1. Germline lookup yields CDR1 MDHEN and CDR2 SYDVKM. The CDR3 runs to 15 residues. V shed 4 bases, J shed 0 bases, and the junction held 4 bases outside the gene matches. The CDR3: CASSSGGGLNTEAFF. The CDR3 nucleotides are TGTGCCAGCAGTTCAGGGGGCGGGTTGAACACTGAAGCTTTCTTT. The entire variable domain, with the rest obtained from reference TRBV28 and TRBJ1-1, is as follows: DVKVTQSSRYLVKRTGEKVFLECVQDMDHENMFWYRQDPGLGLRLIYFSYDVKMKEKGDIPEGYSVSREKKERFSLILESASTNQTSMYLCASSSGGGLNTEAFFGQGTRLTVV.

The chain recombines TRBV19 with TRBJ2-2; D is uncertain. This CDR3 has 13 residues. Per the germline V gene, CDR1 is LNHDA and CDR2 is SQIVND (reference sequence). V lost 7 bases, J lost 5 bases, and 11 bases lay in between. In nucleotides, the CDR3 is TGTGCCAGTACCCCGGTGCCAACCGGGGAGCTGTTTTTT. This encodes CASTPVPTGELFF.

The gene calls are TRBV9 and TRBJ2-2; 8 positions match TRBD2. V trimming: 2 bases; J trimming: 6 bases; junction bases outside the gene matches: 6. Per the germline V gene, CDR1 is SGDLS and CDR2 is YYNGEE. CDR3 length equals 15 residues. The CDR3 nucleotides are TGTGCCAGCAGCGTGCGGGGGGACTATCCCGGGGAGCTGTTTTTT. Its translation: CASSVRGDYPGELFF.

This chain uses TRBV13 with TRBJ2-7; TRBD1 aligns across 8 bases. V trimming: 5 bases; J trimming: 4 bases; junction bases outside the gene matches: 10. Per the germline V gene, CDR1 is PRHDT and CDR2 is FYEKMQ (reference sequence). This CDR3 spans 15 amino acids. The DNA of the CDR3 is TGTGCCAGCAGCCCCGGTCTGGACAGGGTTTACGAGCAGTACTTC. It encodes CASSPGLDRVYEQYF.

This chain connects TRBV15 to TRBJ2-4, with no clear D. The CDR3 covers 15 residues. V was pared by 1 base and J by 0 bases, with 7 bases between. Germline lookup yields CDR1 LNHNV and CDR2 YYDKDF (reference sequence). The DNA of the CDR3 is TGTGCCACCAGCAGAGGATGGCTAGCCAAAAACATTCAGTACTTC. Protein sequence: CATSRGWLAKNIQYF.